This T cell receptor beta chain derives from a study of T cell changes during pregnancy in multiple sclerosis. The method was immunoSEQ multiplex PCR; TCRdb's version includes in-frame clones alone and lacks a portion of them. Here the sample spans tens of thousands of clones, about 90% being singletons. Trimming took 3 bases from V and 8 from J, leaving 10 bases between them. Germline assignment: CDR1 MDHEN and CDR2 SYDVKM. The CDR3 contains 12 residues. The chain combines TRBV28 with TRBJ1-2; D unresolved. The sequences come from peripheral blood, collected in the second trimester of pregnancy. This receptor was obtained from a female donor with multiple sclerosis, enrolled in a pregnancy study. The CDR3 sequence is CASSFLRSGYTF. The CDR3 DNA is TGTGCCAGCAGTTTTTTGAGGAGCGGCTACACCTTC.